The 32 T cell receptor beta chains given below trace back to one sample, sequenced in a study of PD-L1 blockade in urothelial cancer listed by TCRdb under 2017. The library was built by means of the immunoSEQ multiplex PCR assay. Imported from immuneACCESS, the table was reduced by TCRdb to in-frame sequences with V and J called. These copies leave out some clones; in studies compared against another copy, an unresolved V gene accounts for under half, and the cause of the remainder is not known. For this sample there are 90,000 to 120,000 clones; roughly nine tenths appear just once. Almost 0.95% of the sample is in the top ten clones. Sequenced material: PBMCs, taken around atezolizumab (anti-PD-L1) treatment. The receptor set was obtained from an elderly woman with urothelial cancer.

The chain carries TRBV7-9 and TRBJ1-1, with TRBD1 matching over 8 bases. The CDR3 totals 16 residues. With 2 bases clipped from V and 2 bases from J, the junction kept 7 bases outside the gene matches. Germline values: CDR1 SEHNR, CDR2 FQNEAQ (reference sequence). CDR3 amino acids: CASSLSQGASNTEAFF. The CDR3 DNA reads TGTGCCAGCAGCTTATCCCAGGGGGCCAGTAACACTGAAGCTTTCTTT.

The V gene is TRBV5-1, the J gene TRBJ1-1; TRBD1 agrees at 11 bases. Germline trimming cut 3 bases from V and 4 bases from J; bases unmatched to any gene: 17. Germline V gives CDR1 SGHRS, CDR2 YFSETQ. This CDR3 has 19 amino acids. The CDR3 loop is CASSWKPGQGGRGGTEAFF. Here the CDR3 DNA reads TGCGCCAGCAGCTGGAAACCGGGACAGGGGGGCCGAGGAGGCACTGAAGCTTTCTTT.

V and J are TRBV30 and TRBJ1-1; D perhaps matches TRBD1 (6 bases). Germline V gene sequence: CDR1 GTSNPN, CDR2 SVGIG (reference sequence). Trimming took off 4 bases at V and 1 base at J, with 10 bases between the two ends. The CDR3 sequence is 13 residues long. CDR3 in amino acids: CAWIHRANTEAFF. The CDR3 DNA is TGTGCCTGGATCCACAGGGCGAACACTGAAGCTTTCTTT.

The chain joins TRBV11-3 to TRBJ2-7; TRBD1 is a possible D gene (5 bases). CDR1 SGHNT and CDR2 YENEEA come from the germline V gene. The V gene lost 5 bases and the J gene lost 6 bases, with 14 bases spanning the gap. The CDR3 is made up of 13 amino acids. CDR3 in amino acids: CASSQSSGFEQYF. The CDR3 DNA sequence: TGTGCCAGCAGCCAATCTTCAGGGTTCGAGCAGTACTTC.

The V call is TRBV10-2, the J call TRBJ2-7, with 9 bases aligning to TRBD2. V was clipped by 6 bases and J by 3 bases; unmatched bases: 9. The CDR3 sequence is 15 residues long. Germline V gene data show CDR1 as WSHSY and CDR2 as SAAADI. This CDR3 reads CASRGFSGRDYEQYF. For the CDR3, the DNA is TGCGCCAGCAGAGGGTTTAGCGGGAGAGACTACGAGCAGTACTTC.

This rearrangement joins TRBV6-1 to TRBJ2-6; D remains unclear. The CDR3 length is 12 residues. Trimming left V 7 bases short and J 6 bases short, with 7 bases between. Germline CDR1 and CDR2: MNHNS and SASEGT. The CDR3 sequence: CASMLAANVLTF. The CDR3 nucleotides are TGTGCCAGCATGCTGGCGGCCAACGTCCTGACTTTC.

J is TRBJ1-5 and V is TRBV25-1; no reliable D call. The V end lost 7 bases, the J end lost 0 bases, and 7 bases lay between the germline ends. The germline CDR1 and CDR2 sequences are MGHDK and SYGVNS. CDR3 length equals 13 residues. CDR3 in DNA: TGTGCCAGCATCTCCTCTAGCAATCAGCCCCAGCATTTT. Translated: CASISSSNQPQHF.

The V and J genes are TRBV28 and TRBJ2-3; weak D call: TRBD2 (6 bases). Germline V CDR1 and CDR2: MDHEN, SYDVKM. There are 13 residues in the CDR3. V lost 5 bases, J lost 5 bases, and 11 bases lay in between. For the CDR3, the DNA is TGTGCCAGCAGTGGGGGAGGTGAAGATACGCAGTATTTT. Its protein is CASSGGGEDTQYF.

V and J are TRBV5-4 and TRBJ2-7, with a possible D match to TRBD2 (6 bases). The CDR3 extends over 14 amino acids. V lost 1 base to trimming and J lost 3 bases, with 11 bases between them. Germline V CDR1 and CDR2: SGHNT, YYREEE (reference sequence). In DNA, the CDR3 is TGTGCCAGCAGCTTGCGCGGGAAAAGCTACGAGCAGTACTTC. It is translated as CASSLRGKSYEQYF.

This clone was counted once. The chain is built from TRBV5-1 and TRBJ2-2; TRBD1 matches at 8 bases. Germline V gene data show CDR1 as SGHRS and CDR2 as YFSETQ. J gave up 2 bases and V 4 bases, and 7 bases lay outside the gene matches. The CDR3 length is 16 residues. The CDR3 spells CASSGRGRVNTGELFF. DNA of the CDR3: TGCGCCAGCAGCGGCAGGGGGCGGGTCAACACCGGGGAGCTGTTTTTT.

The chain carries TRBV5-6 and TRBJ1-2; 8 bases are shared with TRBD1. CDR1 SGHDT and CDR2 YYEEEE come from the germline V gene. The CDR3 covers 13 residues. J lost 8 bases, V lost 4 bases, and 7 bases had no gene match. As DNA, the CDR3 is TGTGCCAGCAGCCCGCAGGGGGCGCGGGGCTACACCTTC. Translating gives CASSPQGARGYTF.

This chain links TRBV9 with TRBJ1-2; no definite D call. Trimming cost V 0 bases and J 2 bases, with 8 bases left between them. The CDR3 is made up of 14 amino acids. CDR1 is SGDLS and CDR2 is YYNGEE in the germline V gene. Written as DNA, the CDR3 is TGTGCCAGCAGCGTAGGACATACCAACTATGGCTACACCTTC. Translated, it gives CASSVGHTNYGYTF.

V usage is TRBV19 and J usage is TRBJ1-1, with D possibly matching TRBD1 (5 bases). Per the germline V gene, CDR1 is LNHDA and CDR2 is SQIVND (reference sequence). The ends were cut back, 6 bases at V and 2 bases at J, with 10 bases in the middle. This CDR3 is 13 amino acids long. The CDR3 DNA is TGTGCCAGTAGCCAGGGCCCAAACACTGAAGCTTTCTTT. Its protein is CASSQGPNTEAFF.

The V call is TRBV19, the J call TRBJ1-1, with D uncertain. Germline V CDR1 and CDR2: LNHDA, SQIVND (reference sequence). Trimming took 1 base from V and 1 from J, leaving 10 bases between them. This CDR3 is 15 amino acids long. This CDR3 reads CASSIGLQANTEAFF. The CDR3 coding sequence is TGTGCCAGTAGTATAGGCCTTCAAGCGAACACTGAAGCTTTCTTT.

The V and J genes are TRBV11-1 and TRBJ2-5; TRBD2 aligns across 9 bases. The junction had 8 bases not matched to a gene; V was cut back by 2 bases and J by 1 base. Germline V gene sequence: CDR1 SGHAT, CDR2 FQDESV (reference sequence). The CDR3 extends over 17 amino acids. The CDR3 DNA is TGTGCCAGCAGCTTAAGGGTCCTAGCGGGATCCCAAGAGACCCAGTACTTC. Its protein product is CASSLRVLAGSQETQYF.

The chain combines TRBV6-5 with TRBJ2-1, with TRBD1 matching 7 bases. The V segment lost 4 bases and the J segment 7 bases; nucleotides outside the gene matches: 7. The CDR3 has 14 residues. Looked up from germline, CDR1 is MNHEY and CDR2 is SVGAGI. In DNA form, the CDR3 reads TGTGCCAGCAGTTGGGGACAGAGAGGGAATGAGCAGTTCTTC. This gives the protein CASSWGQRGNEQFF.

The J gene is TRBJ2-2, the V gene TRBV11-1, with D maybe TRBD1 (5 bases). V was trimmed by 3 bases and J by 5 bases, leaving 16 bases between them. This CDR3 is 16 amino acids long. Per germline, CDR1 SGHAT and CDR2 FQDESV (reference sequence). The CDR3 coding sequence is TGTGCCAGCAGCTTCCAGGGTGCCGGCAATACCGGGGAGCTGTTTTTT. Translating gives CASSFQGAGNTGELFF.

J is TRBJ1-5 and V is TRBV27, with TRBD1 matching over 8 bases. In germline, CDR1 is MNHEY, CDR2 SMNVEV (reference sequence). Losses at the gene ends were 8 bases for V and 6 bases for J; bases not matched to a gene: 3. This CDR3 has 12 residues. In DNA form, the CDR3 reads TGTGCCAGCCGACAGGGGTCTCAGCCCCAGCATTTT. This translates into CASRQGSQPQHF.

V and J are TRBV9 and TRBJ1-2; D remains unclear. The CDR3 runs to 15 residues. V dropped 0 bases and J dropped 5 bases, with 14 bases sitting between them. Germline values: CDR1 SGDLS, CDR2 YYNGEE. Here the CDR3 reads CASSVASRTDYGYTF. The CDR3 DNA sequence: TGTGCCAGCAGCGTAGCCTCCCGGACTGATTATGGCTACACCTTC.

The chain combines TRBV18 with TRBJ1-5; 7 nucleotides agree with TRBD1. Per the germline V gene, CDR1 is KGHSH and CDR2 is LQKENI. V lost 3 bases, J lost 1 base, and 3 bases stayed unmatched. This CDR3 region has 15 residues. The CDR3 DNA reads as TGTGCCAGCTCACCTCGGGACAGCAGCAATCAGCCCCAGCATTTT. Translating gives CASSPRDSSNQPQHF.

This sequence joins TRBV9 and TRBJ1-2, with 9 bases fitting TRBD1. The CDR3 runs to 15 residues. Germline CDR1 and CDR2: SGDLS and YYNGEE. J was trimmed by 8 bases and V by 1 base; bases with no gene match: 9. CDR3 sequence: CASSVRVQGAGGYTF. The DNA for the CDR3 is TGTGCCAGCAGCGTACGTGTACAGGGGGCGGGCGGCTACACCTTC.

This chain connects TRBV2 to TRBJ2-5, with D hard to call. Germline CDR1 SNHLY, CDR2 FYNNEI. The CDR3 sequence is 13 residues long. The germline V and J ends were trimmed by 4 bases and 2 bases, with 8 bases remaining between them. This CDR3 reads CASSAERQETQYF. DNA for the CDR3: TGTGCCAGCAGTGCCGAACGGCAAGAGACCCAGTACTTC.

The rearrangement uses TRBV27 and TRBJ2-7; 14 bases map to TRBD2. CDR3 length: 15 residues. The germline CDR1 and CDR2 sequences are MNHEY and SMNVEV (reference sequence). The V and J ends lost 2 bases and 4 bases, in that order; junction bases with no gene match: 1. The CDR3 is CASSLGTSGRYEQYF. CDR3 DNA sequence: TGTGCCAGCAGTTTAGGGACTAGCGGGAGATACGAGCAGTACTTC.

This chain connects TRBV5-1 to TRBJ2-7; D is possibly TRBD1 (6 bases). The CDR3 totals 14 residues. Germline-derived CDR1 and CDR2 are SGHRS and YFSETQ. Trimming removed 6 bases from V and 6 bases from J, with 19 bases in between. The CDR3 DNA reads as TGCGCCAGCATGGATACAGGGTTGGGGCTCGAGCAGTACTTC. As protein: CASMDTGLGLEQYF.

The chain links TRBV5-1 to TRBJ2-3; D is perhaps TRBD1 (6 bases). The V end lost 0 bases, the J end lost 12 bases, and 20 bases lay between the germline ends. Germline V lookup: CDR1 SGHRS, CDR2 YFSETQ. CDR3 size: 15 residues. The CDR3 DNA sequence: TGCGCCAGCAGCTTGGGGGGGCAGAGGACACCACGCCAGTATTTT. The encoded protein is CASSLGGQRTPRQYF.

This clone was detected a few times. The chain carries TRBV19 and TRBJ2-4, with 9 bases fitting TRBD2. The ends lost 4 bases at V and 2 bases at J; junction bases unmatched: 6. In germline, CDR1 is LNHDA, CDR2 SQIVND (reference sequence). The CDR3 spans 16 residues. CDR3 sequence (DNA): TGTGCCAGTAGTAACCGACTAGCGGAGACCAAAAACATTCAGTACTTC. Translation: CASSNRLAETKNIQYF.

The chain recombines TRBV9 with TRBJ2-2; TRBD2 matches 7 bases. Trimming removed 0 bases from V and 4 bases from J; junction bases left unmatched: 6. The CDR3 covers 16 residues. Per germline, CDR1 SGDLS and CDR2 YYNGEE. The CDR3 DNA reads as TGTGCCAGCAGCGTAGGGGCGGGAGTGGTCACCGGGGAGCTGTTTTTT. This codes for CASSVGAGVVTGELFF.

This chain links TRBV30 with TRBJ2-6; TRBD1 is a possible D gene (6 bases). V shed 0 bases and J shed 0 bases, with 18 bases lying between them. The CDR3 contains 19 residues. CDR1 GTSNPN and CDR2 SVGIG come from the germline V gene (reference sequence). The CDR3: CAWSVPVGRGYSGANVLTF. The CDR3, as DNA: TGTGCCTGGAGTGTACCTGTAGGCAGGGGTTACTCTGGGGCCAACGTCCTGACTTTC.

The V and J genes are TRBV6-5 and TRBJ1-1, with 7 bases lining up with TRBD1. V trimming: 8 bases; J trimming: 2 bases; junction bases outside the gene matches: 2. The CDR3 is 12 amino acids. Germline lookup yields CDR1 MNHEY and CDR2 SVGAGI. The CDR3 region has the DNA TGTGCCAGCGGGACAGTTAACACTGAAGCTTTCTTT. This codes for CASGTVNTEAFF.

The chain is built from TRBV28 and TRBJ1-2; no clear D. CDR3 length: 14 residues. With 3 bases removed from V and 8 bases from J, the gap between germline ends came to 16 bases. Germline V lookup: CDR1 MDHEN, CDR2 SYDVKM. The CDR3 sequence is CASSLADFSWGYTF. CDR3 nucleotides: TGTGCCAGCAGTTTGGCGGACTTTAGCTGGGGCTACACCTTC.

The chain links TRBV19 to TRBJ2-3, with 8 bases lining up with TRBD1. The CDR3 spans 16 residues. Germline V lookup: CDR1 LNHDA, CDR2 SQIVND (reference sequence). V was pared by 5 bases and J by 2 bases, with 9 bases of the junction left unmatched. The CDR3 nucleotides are TGTGCCAGTAGTCGGACCGCGCAGGGGGCCACAGATACGCAGTATTTT. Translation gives CASSRTAQGATDTQYF.

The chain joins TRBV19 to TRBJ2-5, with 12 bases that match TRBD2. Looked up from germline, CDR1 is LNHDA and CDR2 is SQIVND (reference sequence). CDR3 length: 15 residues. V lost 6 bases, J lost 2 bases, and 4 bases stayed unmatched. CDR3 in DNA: TGTGCCAGTAGGACGGGACTAGCGGGTCAAGAGACCCAGTACTTC. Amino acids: CASRTGLAGQETQYF. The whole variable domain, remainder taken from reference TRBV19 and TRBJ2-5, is DGGITQSPKYLFRKEGQNVTLSCEQNLNHDAMYWYRQDPGQGLRLIYYSQIVNDFQKGDIAEGYSVSREKKESFPLTVTSAQKNPTAFYLCASRTGLAGQETQYFGPGTRLLVL.